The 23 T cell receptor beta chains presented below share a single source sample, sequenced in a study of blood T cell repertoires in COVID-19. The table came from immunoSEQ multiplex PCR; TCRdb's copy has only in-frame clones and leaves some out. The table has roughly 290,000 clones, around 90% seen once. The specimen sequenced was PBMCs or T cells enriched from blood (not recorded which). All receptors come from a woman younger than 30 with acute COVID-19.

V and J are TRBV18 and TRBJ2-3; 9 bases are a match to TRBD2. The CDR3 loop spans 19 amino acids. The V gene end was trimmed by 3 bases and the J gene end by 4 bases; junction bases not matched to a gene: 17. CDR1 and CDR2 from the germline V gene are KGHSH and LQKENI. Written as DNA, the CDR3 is TGTGCCAGCTCACCCGGGCTGGGTCCCCGGACTAGCGTCGCAGATACGCAGTATTTT. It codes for CASSPGLGPRTSVADTQYF. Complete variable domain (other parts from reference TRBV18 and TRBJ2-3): NAGVMQNPRHLVRRRGQEARLRCSPMKGHSHVYWYRQLPEEGLKFMVYLQKENIIDESGMPKERFSAEFPKEGPSILRIQQVVRGDSAAYFCASSPGLGPRTSVADTQYFGPGTRLTVL.

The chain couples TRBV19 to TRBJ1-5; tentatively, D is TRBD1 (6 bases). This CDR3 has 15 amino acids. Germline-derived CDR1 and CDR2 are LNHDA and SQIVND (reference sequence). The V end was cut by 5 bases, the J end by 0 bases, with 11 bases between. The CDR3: CASSQGLYSNQPQHF. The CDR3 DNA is TGTGCCAGTAGTCAGGGGCTCTATAGCAATCAGCCCCAGCATTTT. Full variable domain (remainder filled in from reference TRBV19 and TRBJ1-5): DGGITQSPKYLFRKEGQNVTLSCEQNLNHDAMYWYRQDPGQGLRLIYYSQIVNDFQKGDIAEGYSVSREKKESFPLTVTSAQKNPTAFYLCASSQGLYSNQPQHFGDGTRLSIL.

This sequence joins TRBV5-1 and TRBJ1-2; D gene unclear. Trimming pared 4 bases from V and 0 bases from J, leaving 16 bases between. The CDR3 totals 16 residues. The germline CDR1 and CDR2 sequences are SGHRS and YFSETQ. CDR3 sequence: CASSPGRALANYGYTF. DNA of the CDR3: TGCGCCAGCAGCCCCGGGAGGGCCCTGGCTAACTATGGCTACACCTTC. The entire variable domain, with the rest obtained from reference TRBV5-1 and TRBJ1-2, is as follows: KAGVTQTPRYLIKTRGQQVTLSCSPISGHRSVSWYQQTPGQGLQFLFEYFSETQRNKGNFPGRFSGRQFSNSRSEMNVSTLELGDSALYLCASSPGRALANYGYTFGSGTRLTVV.

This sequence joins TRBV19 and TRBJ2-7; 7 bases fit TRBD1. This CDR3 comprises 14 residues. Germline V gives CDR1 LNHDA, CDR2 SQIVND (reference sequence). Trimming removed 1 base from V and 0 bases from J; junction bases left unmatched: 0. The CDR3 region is CASSIGQGSYEQYF. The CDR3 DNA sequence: TGTGCCAGTAGTATAGGACAGGGCTCCTACGAGCAGTACTTC.

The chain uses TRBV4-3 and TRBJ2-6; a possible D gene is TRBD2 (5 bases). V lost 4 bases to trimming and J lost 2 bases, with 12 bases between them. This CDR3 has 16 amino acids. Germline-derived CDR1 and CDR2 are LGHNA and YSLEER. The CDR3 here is CASSPSPGAGANVLTF. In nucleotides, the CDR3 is TGCGCCAGCAGCCCTAGCCCCGGGGCTGGGGCCAACGTCCTGACTTTC.

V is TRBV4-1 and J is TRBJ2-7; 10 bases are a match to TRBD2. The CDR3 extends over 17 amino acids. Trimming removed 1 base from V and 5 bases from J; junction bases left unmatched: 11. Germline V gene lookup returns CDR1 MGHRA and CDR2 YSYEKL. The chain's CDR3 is CASSQAIRTSGFDEQYF. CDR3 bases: TGCGCCAGCAGCCAAGCGATCCGGACTAGCGGTTTCGACGAGCAGTACTTC.

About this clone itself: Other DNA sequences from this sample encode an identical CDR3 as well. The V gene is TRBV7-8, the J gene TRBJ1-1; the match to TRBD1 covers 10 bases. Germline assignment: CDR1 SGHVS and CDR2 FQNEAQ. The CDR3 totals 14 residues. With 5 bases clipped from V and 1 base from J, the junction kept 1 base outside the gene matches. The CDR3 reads CASSRDRGNTEAFF. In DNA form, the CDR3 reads TGTGCCAGCAGCCGGGACAGGGGGAACACTGAAGCTTTCTTT.

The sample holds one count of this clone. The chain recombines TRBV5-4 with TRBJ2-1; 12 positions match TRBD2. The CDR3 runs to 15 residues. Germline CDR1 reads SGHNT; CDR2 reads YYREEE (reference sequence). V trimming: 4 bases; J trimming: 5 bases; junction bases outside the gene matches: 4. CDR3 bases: TGTGCCAGCAGCCCGAGGACTAGCGGGAACAATGAGCAGTTCTTC. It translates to CASSPRTSGNNEQFF.

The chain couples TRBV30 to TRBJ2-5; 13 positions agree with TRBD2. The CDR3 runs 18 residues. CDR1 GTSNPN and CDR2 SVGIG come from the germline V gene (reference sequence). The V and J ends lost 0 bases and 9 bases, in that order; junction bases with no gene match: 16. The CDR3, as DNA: TGTGCCTGGAGTGTATTCCGGACCGCGACTAGCGGGAGGCGGGCCCAGTACTTC. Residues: CAWSVFRTATSGRRAQYF.

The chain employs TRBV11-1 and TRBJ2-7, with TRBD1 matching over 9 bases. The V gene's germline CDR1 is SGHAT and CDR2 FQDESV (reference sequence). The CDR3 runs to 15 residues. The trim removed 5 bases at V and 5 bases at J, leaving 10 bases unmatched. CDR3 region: CASSPGSGTGNEQYF. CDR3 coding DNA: TGTGCCAGCAGCCCTGGGTCCGGGACAGGGAACGAGCAGTACTTC.

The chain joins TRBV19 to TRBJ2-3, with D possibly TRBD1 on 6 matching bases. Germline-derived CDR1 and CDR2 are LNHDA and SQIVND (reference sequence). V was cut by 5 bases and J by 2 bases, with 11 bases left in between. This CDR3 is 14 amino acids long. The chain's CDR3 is CASSRDTVTDTQYF. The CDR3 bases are TGTGCCAGTAGTCGGGACACGGTCACAGATACGCAGTATTTT.

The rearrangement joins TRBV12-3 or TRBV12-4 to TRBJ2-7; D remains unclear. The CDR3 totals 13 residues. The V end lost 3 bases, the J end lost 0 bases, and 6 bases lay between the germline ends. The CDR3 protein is CASSFAVSYEQYF. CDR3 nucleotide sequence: TGTGCCAGCAGTTTTGCAGTCTCCTACGAGCAGTACTTC.

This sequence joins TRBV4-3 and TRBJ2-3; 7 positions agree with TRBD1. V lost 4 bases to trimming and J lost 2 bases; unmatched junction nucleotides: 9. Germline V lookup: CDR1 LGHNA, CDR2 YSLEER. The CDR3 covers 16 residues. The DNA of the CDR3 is TGCGCCAGCAGCCCGACCCGGACAGGAATCACAGATACGCAGTATTTT. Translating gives CASSPTRTGITDTQYF.

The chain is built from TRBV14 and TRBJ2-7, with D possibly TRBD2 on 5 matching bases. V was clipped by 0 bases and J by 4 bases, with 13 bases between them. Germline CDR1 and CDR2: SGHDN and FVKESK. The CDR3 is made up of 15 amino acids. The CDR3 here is CASSQEAEREYEQYF. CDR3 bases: TGTGCCAGCAGCCAAGAGGCGGAGAGGGAATACGAGCAGTACTTC.

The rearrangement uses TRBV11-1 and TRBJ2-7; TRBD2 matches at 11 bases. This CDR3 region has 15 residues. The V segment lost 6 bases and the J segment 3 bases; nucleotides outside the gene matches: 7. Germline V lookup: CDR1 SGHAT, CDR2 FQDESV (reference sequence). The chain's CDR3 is CASRWGLADHYEQYF. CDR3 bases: TGTGCCAGCAGGTGGGGACTAGCGGACCACTACGAGCAGTACTTC.

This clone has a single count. The CDR3 sequence: CASTRNQQGEGNQPQHF. Written as DNA, the CDR3 is TGTGCCAGCACCAGGAACCAACAGGGAGAGGGCAATCAGCCCCAGCATTTT. The chain uses TRBV18 and TRBJ1-5; D is perhaps TRBD1 (6 bases). The CDR3 spans 17 residues. The germline V gene has CDR1 KGHSH and CDR2 LQKENI. Trimming left V 8 bases short and J 2 bases short, with 22 bases between.

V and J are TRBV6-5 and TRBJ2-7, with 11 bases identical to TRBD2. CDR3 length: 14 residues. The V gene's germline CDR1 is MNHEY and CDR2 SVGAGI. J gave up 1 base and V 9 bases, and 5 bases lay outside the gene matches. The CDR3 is CASRRTSGSYEQYF. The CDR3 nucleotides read TGTGCCAGTAGAAGGACTAGCGGGTCCTACGAGCAGTACTTC.

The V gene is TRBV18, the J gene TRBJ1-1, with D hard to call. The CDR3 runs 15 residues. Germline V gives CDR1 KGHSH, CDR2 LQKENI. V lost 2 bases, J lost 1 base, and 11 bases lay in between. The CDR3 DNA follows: TGTGCCAGCTCACCAGCGGGAGGCGGGAACACTGAAGCTTTCTTT. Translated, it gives CASSPAGGGNTEAFF. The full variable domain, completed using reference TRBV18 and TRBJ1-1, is NAGVMQNPRHLVRRRGQEARLRCSPMKGHSHVYWYRQLPEEGLKFMVYLQKENIIDESGMPKERFSAEFPKEGPSILRIQQVVRGDSAAYFCASSPAGGGNTEAFFGQGTRLTVV.

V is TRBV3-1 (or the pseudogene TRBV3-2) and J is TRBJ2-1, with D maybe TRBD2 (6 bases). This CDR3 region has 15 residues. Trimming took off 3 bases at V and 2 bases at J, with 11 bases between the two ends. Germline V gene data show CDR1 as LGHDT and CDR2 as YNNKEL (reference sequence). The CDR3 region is CASSQGPGAYNEQFF. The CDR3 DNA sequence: TGTGCCAGCAGCCAGGGGCCGGGGGCCTACAATGAGCAGTTCTTC.

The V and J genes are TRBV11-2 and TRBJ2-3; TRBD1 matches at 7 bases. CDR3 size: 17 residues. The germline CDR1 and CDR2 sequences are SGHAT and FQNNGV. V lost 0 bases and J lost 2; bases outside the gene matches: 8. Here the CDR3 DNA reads TGTGCCAGCAGCTTAGAGGGGGTAAGGGGGCACACAGATACGCAGTATTTT. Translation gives CASSLEGVRGHTDTQYF.

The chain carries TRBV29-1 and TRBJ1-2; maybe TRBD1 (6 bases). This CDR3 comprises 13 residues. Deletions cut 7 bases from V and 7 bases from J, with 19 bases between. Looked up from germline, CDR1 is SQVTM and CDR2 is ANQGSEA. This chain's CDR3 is CSAGTPRDGGYTF. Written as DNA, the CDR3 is TGCAGCGCCGGGACACCCCGGGATGGTGGCTACACCTTC.

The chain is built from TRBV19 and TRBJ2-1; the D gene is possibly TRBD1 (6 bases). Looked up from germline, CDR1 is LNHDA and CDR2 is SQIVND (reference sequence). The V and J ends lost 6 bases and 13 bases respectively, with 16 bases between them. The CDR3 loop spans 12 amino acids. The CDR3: CASSPGQTYQFF. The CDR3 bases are TGTGCCAGTAGCCCGGGACAAACTTATCAGTTCTTC.

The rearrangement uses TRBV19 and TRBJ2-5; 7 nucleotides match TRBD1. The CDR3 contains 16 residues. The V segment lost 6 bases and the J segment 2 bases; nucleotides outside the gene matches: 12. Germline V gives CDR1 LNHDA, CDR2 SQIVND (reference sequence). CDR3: CASSQTGQVGQETQYF. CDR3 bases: TGTGCCAGTAGCCAAACAGGACAGGTGGGGCAAGAGACCCAGTACTTC.